This TCR beta chain comes out of a study of post-analysis software for immune sequencing data. The wider study: Disease trajectories encompassed relapsing-remitting, secondary progressive and progressive-relapsing multiple sclerosis. Study-wide results and limits: Clustering by F measure revealed strong co-clustering among samples prepared together in one batch. Patients showed TRBV5-6, TRBV5-1 and TRBV20-1 among a few TRBV segments more frequent than in controls. Comparison with controls showed significantly lower normalized Chao1 diversity in multiple sclerosis patients.

Unique-molecular-identifier-tagged TCR beta cDNA libraries were used. Some 500,000 cDNA molecules were obtained per 1 to 10 million input T cells. TCRdb reprocessed the PCR reads via MiXCR and lists one record per CDR3 protein. Here the sample spans hundreds of thousands of distinct CDR3 sequences, less than 40% being singletons. The sample holds many counts of this clonotype. What it binds is not known. CDR3 length: 13 amino acids. The ends were cut back, 5 bases at V and 1 base at J, with 8 bases in the middle. This clonotype was obtained from a girl aged 5 to 17 with multiple sclerosis. The V call is TRBV12-3 or TRBV12-4, the J call TRBJ1-1; no definite D call. The sequencing input was blood. In nucleotides, the CDR3 is TGTGCCAGCAGTCAGCAGGAGAACACTGAAGCTTTCTTT. This gives the protein CASSQQENTEAFF.